This T cell receptor (beta chain) was obtained from a study of T cell changes during pregnancy in multiple sclerosis. A remark on this clone: Germline is not matched at one junction end, which may reflect a read error.

The CDR3 has 14 amino acids. Germline lookup yields CDR1 SGHRS and CDR2 YFSETQ. The repertoire was sequenced with immunoSEQ multiplex PCR; TCRdb's copy has only in-frame clones and lacks some. The repertoire includes 60,000 to 65,000 clones, about nine tenths of them detected once, and about 2.7% sits in the top ten. The receptor was isolated from a female donor in good health, enrolled as a control in a pregnancy study. The sample was peripheral blood, taken in the second trimester of pregnancy. V gene TRBV5-1 combines with J gene TRBJ2-2, with 7 bases lining up with TRBD1. This chain's CDR3 is CASNLARGSGELFF. CDR3 nucleotide sequence: TGCGCCAGCAACTTGGCCAGGGGGAGCGGGGAGCTGTTTTTT.